A single TCR beta chain is shown here with its context. Its specificity is not known. The data stem from a study of cytomegalovirus exposure and HLA in healthy donors. Overall study results and limits: Most TCR sequences were seen very rarely across donors, but some public TCRs occurred in many. An apparent linkage of common viral pathogens to several of the most significant clusters emerged in a later analysis. By a later analysis, the bulk of CMV-associated TCR beta chains appeared HLA-restricted.

Per the germline V gene, CDR1 is SGHRS and CDR2 is YFSETQ. This CDR3 is built from 13 residues. The ends were cut back, 1 base at V and 1 base at J, with 5 bases in the middle. Each donor's status was that of a healthy bone marrow donor. Primers included in the PCR were 60 Vbeta and 13 Jbeta primers. Produced via immunoSEQ multiplex PCR; TCRdb's table is partial and in-frame only. The sample has 170,000 or so clones, 84% seen once. The sequence was obtained from a girl between 5 and 17 years old in good health and CMV-seropositive. The sample consisted of PBMCs. This chain connects TRBV5-1 to TRBJ1-1; D remains ambiguous. The DNA of the CDR3 is TGCGCCAGCAGCTTGACAGAGAACACTGAAGCTTTCTTT. It is translated as CASSLTENTEAFF.